These 26 T cell receptor beta chains were sequenced from one sample in a study of blood T cell repertoires in COVID-19. TCRdb's copy holds only in-frame clones and misses some; the assay was immunoSEQ multiplex PCR. The table records around 300,000 clones, around 90% of them present only once. The sequencing sample was made of peripheral blood. The receptor source for this set is a woman aged 25 to 39 with COVID-19, enrolled during active disease.

This chain links TRBV19 with TRBJ1-1, with a possible D match to TRBD1 (5 bases). Trimming stripped 5 bases from V and 4 bases from J, with 11 bases between. This CDR3 comprises 13 residues. Germline V gene sequence: CDR1 LNHDA, CDR2 SQIVND (reference sequence). DNA for the CDR3: TGTGCCAGTAGTGTGGGACTCCCCACTGAAGCTTTCTTT. Protein product: CASSVGLPTEAFF.

This clone was counted a single time. V is TRBV6-4 and J is TRBJ1-1; 7 nucleotides agree with TRBD1. Germline CDR1 reads MRHNA; CDR2 reads SNTAGT. With 6 bases clipped from V and 7 bases from J, the junction kept 5 bases outside the gene matches. There are 12 residues in the CDR3. The CDR3 region has the DNA TGTGCCAGCAGGGAGGGGGCGGGTGAAGCTTTCTTT. This gives the protein CASREGAGEAFF.

The chain joins TRBV21-1 to TRBJ2-7; TRBD2, the D gene given by the table, was not confirmed from the DNA. TRBV21-1 is flagged as a pseudogene. CDR3 length: 18 residues. The CDR3 DNA is TGTGCCAGCAGCAAAGCGCCGGGGACTAGCGGGAAAAGCTACGAGCAGTACTTC. It yields the protein CASSKAPGTSGKSYEQYF.

V is TRBV7-9 and J is TRBJ2-7; 7 nucleotides align to TRBD1. The CDR3 contains 14 residues. The germline gives CDR1 SEHNR, CDR2 FQNEAQ (reference sequence). V lost 5 bases and J lost 1; bases outside the gene matches: 5. The CDR3 DNA follows: TGTGCCAGCAGCGAAGGGGGCCCTTCCTACGAGCAGTACTTC. It encodes CASSEGGPSYEQYF.

This rearrangement joins TRBV9 to TRBJ2-7, with D maybe TRBD1 (5 bases). The V end was cut by 0 bases, the J end by 2 bases, with 12 bases between. The CDR3 loop spans 15 amino acids. CDR1 and CDR2 (germline): SGDLS, YYNGEE. The CDR3 here is CASSVATGRTYEQYF. The CDR3 nucleotides are TGTGCCAGCAGCGTAGCTACAGGACGGACCTACGAGCAGTACTTC.

V and J are TRBV9 and TRBJ1-3; D ambiguous. Trimming shortened V by 0 bases and J by 0 bases, and 13 bases separated the two germline ends. This CDR3 comprises 17 residues. Germline assignment: CDR1 SGDLS and CDR2 YYNGEE. The DNA for the CDR3 is TGTGCCAGCAGCGTAGGCTCGTGGGCGAGCTCTGGAAACACCATATATTTT. As protein: CASSVGSWASSGNTIYF.

This chain joins TRBV7-2 and TRBJ1-5; D gene ambiguous. From germline, CDR1 is SGHTA and CDR2 FQGNSA. The V gene lost 5 bases and the J gene lost 4 bases, with 9 bases spanning the gap. The CDR3 is 13 amino acids. The CDR3 DNA sequence: TGTGCCAGCAGCCTTAGCCGTAATCAGCCCCAGCATTTT. Amino acid sequence: CASSLSRNQPQHF.

This clone appeared once. This chain uses TRBV5-1 with TRBJ1-1; 7 nucleotides line up with TRBD1. CDR1 SGHRS and CDR2 YFSETQ come from the germline V gene. V shed 4 bases and J 4 bases; nucleotides not matched to a gene: 7. The CDR3 has 14 residues. This chain's CDR3 is CASSPRQGSTEAFF. CDR3 nucleotide sequence: TGCGCCAGCAGCCCAAGACAGGGTAGCACTGAAGCTTTCTTT.

This clone was detected once. Here the CDR3 DNA reads TGTGCCAGCAGCCCCCCGCGACGGGGTGAGCAGTTCTTC. Its translation: CASSPPRRGEQFF. J is TRBJ2-1 and V is TRBV7-8; TRBD2 is a possible D gene (5 bases). Trimming shortened V by 5 bases and J by 9 bases, and 14 bases separated the two germline ends. This CDR3 contains 13 residues. Germline CDR1 is SGHVS and CDR2 is FQNEAQ.

The chain is built from TRBV7-2 and TRBJ2-7; tentatively, D is TRBD1 (6 bases). From germline, CDR1 is SGHTA and CDR2 FQGNSA. Trimming pared 1 base from V and 7 bases from J, leaving 29 bases between. CDR3 length: 19 residues. CDR3 DNA: TGTGCCAGCAGCTTAGGCGGTATGGGTGGGGGCCCCCCCCCTGGGGAGCAGTACTTC. Translation: CASSLGGMGGGPPPGEQYF.

Comments on this clone: Other DNA sequences from this sample encode an identical CDR3 as well. The chain combines TRBV30 with TRBJ1-3, with D tentatively TRBD1 (5 bases). The V gene's germline CDR1 is GTSNPN and CDR2 SVGIG (reference sequence). Trimming took off 3 bases at V and 2 bases at J, with 5 bases between the two ends. The CDR3 contains 12 residues. CDR3 sequence reads: CAWRTAGNTIYF. The CDR3 region has the DNA TGTGCCTGGAGGACAGCTGGAAACACCATATATTTT.

Only a few counts were recorded for this clone. The chain carries TRBV5-1 and TRBJ2-5, with 11 bases lining up with TRBD1. The junction had 3 bases not matched to a gene; V was cut back by 3 bases and J by 2 bases. The CDR3 totals 15 residues. Germline V gene data show CDR1 as SGHRS and CDR2 as YFSETQ. CDR3 coding DNA: TGCGCCAGCAGCTGGGGACAGGGGGGACAAGAGACCCAGTACTTC. This sequence encodes CASSWGQGGQETQYF.

This clone was recorded a few times. This chain joins TRBV7-9 and TRBJ2-2; TRBD2 matches at 7 bases. With 6 bases clipped from V and 3 bases from J, the junction kept 13 bases outside the gene matches. The CDR3 loop spans 17 amino acids. The V gene's germline CDR1 is SEHNR and CDR2 FQNEAQ (reference sequence). CDR3 sequence: CASRGVGLAVYTGELFF. In DNA form, the CDR3 reads TGTGCCAGCAGGGGAGTGGGGCTAGCGGTTTACACCGGGGAGCTGTTTTTT.

The chain carries TRBV20-1 and TRBJ1-2, with 7 bases that match TRBD1. The V gene's germline CDR1 is DFQATT and CDR2 SNEGSKA (reference sequence). With 3 bases clipped from V and 1 base from J, the junction kept 5 bases outside the gene matches. This CDR3 has 14 residues. This CDR3 is CSASGTGVNYGYTF. The CDR3 DNA is TGCAGTGCTAGTGGTACAGGGGTTAACTATGGCTACACCTTC.

The genes are TRBV19 and TRBJ1-5; 8 bases align to TRBD1. Per germline, CDR1 LNHDA and CDR2 SQIVND (reference sequence). CDR3 length: 17 amino acids. V lost 2 bases to trimming and J lost 1 base; unmatched junction nucleotides: 7. This CDR3 reads CASSISSGTGSNQPQHF. The CDR3 DNA reads as TGTGCCAGTAGTATAAGTTCCGGGACAGGAAGCAATCAGCCCCAGCATTTT.

The chain is built from TRBV28 and TRBJ1-2; D is possibly TRBD1 (6 bases). CDR3 length equals 16 residues. CDR1 and CDR2 (germline): MDHEN, SYDVKM. Deletions cut 5 bases from V and 6 bases from J, with 22 bases between. CDR3 amino acids: CASSPPRRGSLDGYTF. CDR3 DNA: TGTGCCAGCAGTCCTCCACGAAGGGGGAGCCTAGATGGCTACACCTTC.

This chain joins TRBV6-6 and TRBJ2-1, with 8 positions matching TRBD2. The CDR3 has 20 amino acids. Trimming at V came to 6 bases and at J to 0 bases, leaving 19 bases not matched to a gene. Germline CDR1 reads MNHNY; CDR2 reads SVGAGI (reference sequence). The CDR3 loop reads CASSLIPGLGTDSSYNEQFF. The CDR3 DNA reads as TGTGCCAGCAGCTTGATACCGGGACTAGGCACAGATAGCTCCTACAATGAGCAGTTCTTC.

The chain uses TRBV25-1 and TRBJ1-3, with no clear D. The germline CDR1 and CDR2 sequences are MGHDK and SYGVNS. The ends were cut back, 5 bases at V and 0 bases at J, with 17 bases in the middle. The CDR3 spans 17 residues. The CDR3 here is CASSSPLQVNSGNTIYF. DNA for the CDR3: TGTGCCAGCAGTTCCCCCTTACAAGTCAACTCTGGAAACACCATATATTTT.

This clone was found once. This rearrangement joins TRBV30 to TRBJ1-3, with TRBD1 matching 9 bases. The length of the CDR3 is 18 residues. The V gene end was trimmed by 1 base and the J gene end by 1 base; junction bases not matched to a gene: 11. CDR1 GTSNPN and CDR2 SVGIG come from the germline V gene (reference sequence). The CDR3 protein is CAWSANRGPGKSGNTIYF. CDR3 bases: TGTGCCTGGAGTGCAAACAGGGGGCCGGGAAAGTCTGGAAACACCATATATTTT.

The CDR3 region has the DNA TGTGCCAGTCGACAAATGGGACAGCCGAACACTGAAGCTTTCTTT. It specifies CASRQMGQPNTEAFF. This chain links TRBV19 with TRBJ1-1; TRBD1 aligns across 7 bases. CDR1 and CDR2 from the germline V gene are LNHDA and SQIVND (reference sequence). J lost 1 base, V lost 8 bases, and 10 bases had no gene match. This CDR3 contains 15 residues.

CDR3 protein: CASSFRETQYF. In nucleotides, the CDR3 is TGTGCCAGCAGTTTCCGAGAGACCCAGTACTTC. The gene calls are TRBV27 and TRBJ2-5; no clear D gene. The V gene's germline CDR1 is MNHEY and CDR2 SMNVEV (reference sequence). The CDR3 consists of 11 residues. V was trimmed by 3 bases and J by 4 bases, leaving 3 bases between them.

This sequence joins TRBV7-9 and TRBJ1-6; D gene uncertain. Germline lookup yields CDR1 SEHNR and CDR2 FQNEAQ (reference sequence). CDR3 length equals 15 residues. Trimming pared 1 base from V and 5 bases from J, leaving 9 bases between. The CDR3 DNA reads as TGTGCCAGCAGCTTAGAGGTCAGCGATAATTCACCCCTCCACTTT. Residues: CASSLEVSDNSPLHF.

This chain links TRBV5-4 with TRBJ2-1; D remains ambiguous. The CDR3 has 13 amino acids. V was trimmed by 0 bases and J by 4 bases, leaving 5 bases between them. The germline V gene encodes CDR1 SGHNT and CDR2 YYREEE (reference sequence). For the CDR3, the DNA is TGTGCCAGCAGCTTGGACTTATACAATGAGCAGTTCTTC. Translation: CASSLDLYNEQFF. Supplemented by reference TRBV5-4 and TRBJ2-1, the full variable domain reads ETGVTQSPTHLIKTRGQQVTLRCSSQSGHNTVSWYQQALGQGPQFIFQYYREEENGRGNFPPRFSGLQFPNYSSELNVNALELDDSALYLCASSLDLYNEQFFGPGTRLTVL.

The J gene is TRBJ1-1, the V gene TRBV25-1; 8 bases match TRBD1. The V gene end was trimmed by 2 bases and the J gene end by 11 bases; junction bases not matched to a gene: 7. Germline CDR1 and CDR2: MGHDK and SYGVNS. The CDR3 has 13 amino acids. CDR3 coding DNA: TGTGCCAGCAGTGAAGGGTACAGGGGGTACGCTTTCTTT. Translated, it gives CASSEGYRGYAFF.

In its sample, this clone was seen a few times. The J gene is TRBJ1-2, the V gene TRBV7-9; 9 bases align to TRBD1. Germline assignment: CDR1 SEHNR and CDR2 FQNEAQ (reference sequence). This CDR3 has 15 amino acids. Unmatched junction bases numbered 5, after V lost 5 bases and J lost 1 base. CDR3 in amino acids: CASSTRQGVNYGYTF. The CDR3 DNA follows: TGTGCCAGCAGCACCCGACAGGGGGTTAACTATGGCTACACCTTC.

The chain employs TRBV28 and TRBJ1-2, with 8 bases identical to TRBD1. The germline V gene encodes CDR1 MDHEN and CDR2 SYDVKM. J gave up 7 bases and V 3 bases, and 7 bases lay outside the gene matches. This CDR3 has 14 residues. The CDR3 nucleotides read TGTGCCAGCAGTTTCCTACAGGGGGTGGGTGGCTACACCTTC. Translating gives CASSFLQGVGGYTF.